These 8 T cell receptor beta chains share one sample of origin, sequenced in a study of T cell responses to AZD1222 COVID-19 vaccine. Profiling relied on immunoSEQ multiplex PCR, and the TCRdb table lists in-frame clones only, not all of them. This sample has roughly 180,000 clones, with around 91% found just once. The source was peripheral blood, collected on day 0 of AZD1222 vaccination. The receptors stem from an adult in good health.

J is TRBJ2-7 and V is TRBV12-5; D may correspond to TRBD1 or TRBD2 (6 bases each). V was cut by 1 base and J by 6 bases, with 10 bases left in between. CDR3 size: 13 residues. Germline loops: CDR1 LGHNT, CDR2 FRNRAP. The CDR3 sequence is CASGLEWGAEQYV. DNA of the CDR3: TGTGCTAGTGGTTTGGAGTGGGGGGCCGAGCAGTACGTC.

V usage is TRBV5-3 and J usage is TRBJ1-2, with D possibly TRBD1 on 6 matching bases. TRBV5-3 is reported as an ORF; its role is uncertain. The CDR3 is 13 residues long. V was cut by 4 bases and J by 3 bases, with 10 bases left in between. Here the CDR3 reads CARSTGFYYGYTF. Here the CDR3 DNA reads TGTGCCAGAAGCACAGGGTTTTACTATGGCTACACCTTC.

CDR3 coding DNA: TGTGCCTGGACTTTGGGTCCGGCTAACTATGGCTACACCTTC. As protein: CAWTLGPANYGYTF. V usage is TRBV30 and J usage is TRBJ1-2; no definite D call. V was pared by 4 bases and J by 0 bases, with 12 bases between. Germline V lookup: CDR1 GTSNPN, CDR2 SVGIG (reference sequence). The CDR3 is 14 amino acids.

As DNA, the CDR3 is TGTGCCAGCAGTTACTCGAGCGACAGGGTCAATGAGCAGTTCTTC. Translated, it gives CASSYSSDRVNEQFF. The rearrangement joins TRBV6-6 to TRBJ2-1, with 7 nucleotides matching TRBD1. This CDR3 is 15 amino acids long. The J segment lost 6 bases and the V segment lost 0 bases, leaving 5 bases of the junction unmatched. Germline CDR1 is MNHNY and CDR2 is SVGAGI (reference sequence).

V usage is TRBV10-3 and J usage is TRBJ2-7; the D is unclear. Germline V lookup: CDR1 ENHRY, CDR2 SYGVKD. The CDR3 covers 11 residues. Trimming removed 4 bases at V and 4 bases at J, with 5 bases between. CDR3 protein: CAISGNYEQYF. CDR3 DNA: TGTGCCATCAGTGGTAATTACGAGCAGTACTTC.

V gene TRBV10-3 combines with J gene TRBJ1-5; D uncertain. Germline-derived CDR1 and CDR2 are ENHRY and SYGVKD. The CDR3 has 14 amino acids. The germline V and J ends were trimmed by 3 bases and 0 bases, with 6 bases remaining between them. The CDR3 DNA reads TGTGCCATCAGTGATGAGGTTAGCAATCAGCCCCAGCATTTT. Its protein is CAISDEVSNQPQHF.

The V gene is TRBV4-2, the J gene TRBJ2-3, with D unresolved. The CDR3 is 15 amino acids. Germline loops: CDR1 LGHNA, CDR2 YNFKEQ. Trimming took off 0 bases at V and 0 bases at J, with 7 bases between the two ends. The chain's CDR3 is CASSQDLPSTDTQYF. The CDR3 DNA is TGTGCCAGCAGCCAAGATTTACCCAGCACAGATACGCAGTATTTT.

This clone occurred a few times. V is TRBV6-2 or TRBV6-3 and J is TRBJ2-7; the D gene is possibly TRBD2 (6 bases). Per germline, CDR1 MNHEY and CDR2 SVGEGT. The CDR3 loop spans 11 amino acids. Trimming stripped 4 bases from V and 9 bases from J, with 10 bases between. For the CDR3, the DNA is TGTGCCAGCAGTTCTGAGCGGGTGCAGTACTTC. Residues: CASSSERVQYF.